The 26 T cell receptor beta chains given below trace back to one sample, sequenced in a study of blood T cell repertoires in COVID-19 (dated by TCRdb to the early 2020s). Preparation of the library involved the immunoSEQ multiplex PCR assay. As stored in TCRdb, this immuneACCESS dataset retains in-frame rearrangements with V and J assigned. A fraction of the clones does not appear; measured against another copy, unresolved V genes explain less than half of the discrepancy, and the remainder lacks a known reason. The table for this sample lists 200,000 to 300,000 clones; roughly 90% of them were counted only once. The ten largest make up approximately 3.7% of the sample. The sample consisted of PBMCs or T cells enriched from blood (not recorded which). These receptors all come from a woman in her twenties or thirties who had recovered from COVID-19.

This chain joins TRBV27 and TRBJ2-7; 10 bases fit TRBD2. J gave up 2 bases and V 3 bases, and 4 bases lay outside the gene matches. The CDR3 runs to 15 residues. The germline CDR1 and CDR2 sequences are MNHEY and SMNVEV (reference sequence). CDR3 protein: CASSLGSGRAYEQYF. The CDR3 coding sequence is TGTGCCAGCAGTTTGGGGAGCGGGAGGGCCTACGAGCAGTACTTC.

The chain couples TRBV28 to TRBJ2-1; 12 nucleotides match TRBD2. Germline CDR1 reads MDHEN; CDR2 reads SYDVKM. The CDR3 spans 15 residues. J was trimmed by 7 bases and V by 6 bases; bases with no gene match: 7. CDR3 bases: TGTGCCAGCAGCCCGCGGACTAGCGGGAAAAATGAGCAGTTCTTC. It codes for CASSPRTSGKNEQFF.

The V and J genes are TRBV9 and TRBJ1-1; TRBD1 matches at 7 bases. In germline, CDR1 is SGDLS, CDR2 YYNGEE. The trim removed 4 bases at V and 6 bases at J, leaving 3 bases unmatched. The CDR3 spans 12 residues. CDR3 in DNA: TGTGCCAGCAGCTCAGGGGGGCCTGAAGCTTTCTTT. It codes for CASSSGGPEAFF. The entire variable domain, with the rest obtained from reference TRBV9 and TRBJ1-1, is as follows: DSGVTQTPKHLITATGQRVTLRCSPRSGDLSVYWYQQSLDQGLQFLIQYYNGEERAKGNILERFSAQQFPDLHSELNLSSLELGDSALYFCASSSGGPEAFFGQGTRLTVV.

The chain is built from TRBV19 and TRBJ2-7, with 8 bases identical to TRBD1. The germline V gene encodes CDR1 LNHDA and CDR2 SQIVND (reference sequence). CDR3 length: 14 amino acids. V was clipped by 7 bases and J by 5 bases; unmatched bases: 10. CDR3 loop: CASTPPGQVDEQYF. The DNA for the CDR3 is TGTGCCAGTACCCCACCGGGACAGGTCGACGAGCAGTACTTC.

The J gene is TRBJ1-1, the V gene TRBV7-9; 7 bases align to TRBD1. The CDR3 length is 14 residues. Germline V gene sequence: CDR1 SEHNR, CDR2 FQNEAQ (reference sequence). The V and J ends lost 2 bases and 5 bases, in that order; junction bases with no gene match: 5. The CDR3, as DNA: TGTGCCAGCAGCTTAAGGGGGCAGGAAACTGAAGCTTTCTTT. Encoded protein: CASSLRGQETEAFF.

The CDR3: CASSIEFKFGRPYNEQFF. The CDR3 DNA reads TGTGCCAGTAGTATAGAATTCAAGTTCGGGAGGCCCTACAATGAGCAGTTCTTC. The chain employs TRBV19 and TRBJ2-1, with 7 bases that match TRBD2. Per germline, CDR1 LNHDA and CDR2 SQIVND (reference sequence). V trimming: 0 bases; J trimming: 2 bases; junction bases outside the gene matches: 10. The CDR3 totals 18 residues.

V and J are TRBV9 and TRBJ2-5; TRBD2 aligns across 13 bases. The CDR3 loop spans 15 amino acids. From germline, CDR1 is SGDLS and CDR2 YYNGEE. After removal of 3 bases from V and 3 bases from J, the junction contained 2 bases not matched to a gene. The CDR3 region is CASSATSGREETQYF. Written as DNA, the CDR3 is TGTGCCAGCAGCGCAACTAGCGGGAGGGAAGAGACCCAGTACTTC.

This chain connects TRBV9 to TRBJ1-2; tentative D call: TRBD1 (5 bases). The CDR3 has 15 residues. Between the trimmed V and J ends, which lost 0 bases and 5 bases, there was a span of 14 bases. Germline V CDR1 and CDR2: SGDLS, YYNGEE. CDR3 region: CASSVESQGGYGYTF. The CDR3 DNA sequence: TGTGCCAGCAGCGTAGAGTCTCAGGGAGGGTATGGCTACACCTTC. The whole variable domain, filled in from reference TRBV9 and TRBJ1-2, reads DSGVTQTPKHLITATGQRVTLRCSPRSGDLSVYWYQQSLDQGLQFLIQYYNGEERAKGNILERFSAQQFPDLHSELNLSSLELGDSALYFCASSVESQGGYGYTFGSGTRLTVV.

Only one count was recorded for this clone. This rearrangement joins TRBV28 to TRBJ2-5, with D tentatively TRBD1 (6 bases). The V gene's germline CDR1 is MDHEN and CDR2 SYDVKM. Trimming removed 10 bases from V and 6 bases from J, with 18 bases in between. The length of the CDR3 is 13 residues. The CDR3 sequence is CATGRTAPKTQYF. The CDR3 DNA follows: TGTGCCACCGGCAGGACAGCTCCGAAGACCCAGTACTTC.

The rearrangement joins TRBV19 to TRBJ1-1; tentative D call: TRBD1 (6 bases). CDR3 size: 13 residues. V was trimmed by 5 bases and J by 4 bases, leaving 11 bases between them. Germline-derived CDR1 and CDR2 are LNHDA and SQIVND (reference sequence). Here the CDR3 DNA reads TGTGCCAGTAGTTTGCAGGGGATCACTGAAGCTTTCTTT. Translation gives CASSLQGITEAFF.

This sequence joins TRBV19 and TRBJ1-1, with 9 bases identical to TRBD1. CDR1 is LNHDA and CDR2 is SQIVND in the germline V gene (reference sequence). This CDR3 has 15 amino acids. Trimming cost V 3 bases and J 4 bases; bases outside gene matches: 6. CDR3 DNA sequence: TGTGCCAGTAGTATCCTCAGGGACAGGGTCACTGAAGCTTTCTTT. Its translation: CASSILRDRVTEAFF.

The V call is TRBV28, the J call TRBJ1-1; tentative D call: TRBD1 (5 bases). The CDR3 has 11 amino acids. The V gene lost 11 bases and the J gene lost 5 bases, with 12 bases spanning the gap. Germline CDR1 is MDHEN and CDR2 is SYDVKM. The CDR3 DNA is TGTGCCGCGAGGGGAGGGACTGAAGCTTTCTTT. Its protein product is CAARGGTEAFF.

J is TRBJ2-3 and V is TRBV11-3; 7 bases agree with TRBD1. J gave up 2 bases and V 3 bases, and 5 bases lay outside the gene matches. This CDR3 comprises 15 residues. Germline loops: CDR1 SGHNT, CDR2 YENEEA. CDR3 residues: CASSFGTAITDTQYF. CDR3 nucleotides: TGTGCCAGCAGCTTCGGGACAGCTATCACAGATACGCAGTATTTT.

The chain joins TRBV9 to TRBJ2-3, with 10 bases lining up with TRBD2. Germline assignment: CDR1 SGDLS and CDR2 YYNGEE. The CDR3 length is 15 residues. V gave up 3 bases and J gave up 0 bases; unmatched junction bases: 1. CDR3 loop: CASSASGRSTDTQYF. DNA of the CDR3: TGTGCCAGCAGCGCTAGCGGGAGAAGCACAGATACGCAGTATTTT.

The sample holds a few counts of this clone. Other DNA sequences in the sample encode the same CDR3. The rearrangement joins TRBV15 to TRBJ1-2, with D possibly being TRBD1 (5 bases). The V and J ends lost 0 bases and 4 bases respectively, with 6 bases between them. The CDR3 is 13 amino acids. CDR1 and CDR2 from the germline V gene are LNHNV and YYDKDF (reference sequence). CDR3 sequence (DNA): TGTGCCACCAGCAGAGACAGGGTCTATGGCTACACCTTC. Residues: CATSRDRVYGYTF.

The V and J genes are TRBV4-3 and TRBJ2-7, with TRBD2 matching 7 bases. The germline gives CDR1 LGHNA, CDR2 YSLEER. The J segment lost 0 bases and the V segment lost 1 base, leaving 6 bases of the junction unmatched. The CDR3 sequence is 16 residues long. CDR3 nucleotide sequence: TGCGCCAGCAGCCAAGGGGCTGGGGGGGGCTCCTACGAGCAGTACTTC. Its translation is CASSQGAGGGSYEQYF.

This clone occurred a few times. V gene TRBV14 combines with J gene TRBJ2-7; no firm D call. V gave up 2 bases and J gave up 4 bases, with 15 bases separating them. CDR1 and CDR2 from the germline V gene are SGHDN and FVKESK. This CDR3 region has 15 residues. CDR3 in DNA: TGTGCCAGCAGCCAATCACTCTGGTCCGATTACGAGCAGTACTTC. This codes for CASSQSLWSDYEQYF.

The chain has TRBV6-2 or TRBV6-3 and TRBJ1-5; 9 bases match TRBD1. CDR1 MNHEY and CDR2 SVGEGT come from the germline V gene. The ends lost 2 bases at V and 2 bases at J; junction bases unmatched: 7. This CDR3 comprises 17 residues. CDR3 residues: CASSYGTGQWGNQPQHF. In DNA, the CDR3 is TGTGCCAGCAGTTACGGGACAGGGCAGTGGGGCAATCAGCCCCAGCATTTT.

This clone has a single count. The chain has TRBV6-5 and TRBJ2-7; tentative D call: TRBD1 (6 bases). V was trimmed by 0 bases and J by 5 bases, leaving 14 bases between them. Germline V gives CDR1 MNHEY, CDR2 SVGAGI. The CDR3 length is 15 residues. The CDR3 DNA follows: TGTGCCAGCAGTTACTCGTACGAACAGGGTAACGAGCAGTACTTC. Encoded protein: CASSYSYEQGNEQYF.

The chain couples TRBV19 to TRBJ2-2, with a possible D match to TRBD2 (6 bases). Germline CDR1 LNHDA, CDR2 SQIVND (reference sequence). The V gene lost 9 bases and the J gene lost 7 bases, with 18 bases spanning the gap. The CDR3 loop spans 14 amino acids. The CDR3 region has the DNA TGTGCCAGCAATAACCCACCCGGGGGCGGGGAGCTGTTTTTT. Amino acid sequence: CASNNPPGGGELFF.

The chain recombines TRBV6-8 with TRBJ1-5; TRBD1 matches 9 bases. The CDR3 totals 19 residues. The V gene's germline CDR1 is MNHGY and CDR2 SAAAGT. The V gene end was trimmed by 7 bases and the J gene end by 5 bases; junction bases not matched to a gene: 21. CDR3 protein: CASKPGTGNAGVVDQPQHF. DNA for the CDR3: TGTGCCAGCAAGCCCGGGACAGGGAACGCGGGGGTGGTTGATCAGCCCCAGCATTTT.

The genes are TRBV27 and TRBJ1-1; D is uncertain. This CDR3 comprises 15 residues. Trimming pared 6 bases from V and 5 bases from J, leaving 19 bases between. Germline values: CDR1 MNHEY, CDR2 SMNVEV (reference sequence). The CDR3 DNA reads as TGTGCCAGCAGGTCGGTCGCCCACCCTCGGACTGAAGCTTTCTTT. Amino acids: CASRSVAHPRTEAFF.

The table lists this clone with a few counts. J is TRBJ1-5 and V is TRBV19, with a tentative D call TRBD1 (5 bases). V shed 5 bases and J shed 3 bases, with 20 bases lying between them. Germline CDR1 LNHDA, CDR2 SQIVND (reference sequence). The CDR3 has 17 residues. This CDR3 reads CASSYRGNSRFNQPQHF. The CDR3 DNA reads TGTGCCAGTAGTTATCGGGGGAACAGCCGATTCAATCAGCCCCAGCATTTT.

The chain combines TRBV3-1 (or the pseudogene TRBV3-2) with TRBJ1-2; D gene uncertain. CDR3 size: 15 residues. Germline loops: CDR1 LGHDT, CDR2 YNNKEL (reference sequence). The germline V and J ends were trimmed by 1 base and 4 bases, with 13 bases remaining between them. CDR3 loop: CASSQGPNRGYGYTF. The CDR3 DNA reads TGTGCCAGCAGCCAAGGTCCCAACCGCGGCTATGGCTACACCTTC.

This clone was seen a single time. J is TRBJ2-3 and V is TRBV7-6, with 9 bases that match TRBD1. The CDR3 runs to 16 residues. J lost 0 bases, V lost 1 base, and 2 bases had no gene match. Germline V gene data show CDR1 as SGHVS and CDR2 as FNYEAQ. CDR3 nucleotides: TGTGCCAGCAGCTTAGATGGGACAGGGAGCACAGATACGCAGTATTTT. Translating it yields CASSLDGTGSTDTQYF.

The chain recombines TRBV4-3 with TRBJ1-5, with 9 bases matching TRBD1. The CDR3 contains 14 residues. Per germline, CDR1 LGHNA and CDR2 YSLEER. With 2 bases clipped from V and 5 bases from J, the junction kept 1 base outside the gene matches. For the CDR3, the DNA is TGCGCCAGCAGCCAAAGACAGGGGGATCAGCCCCAGCATTTT. It yields the protein CASSQRQGDQPQHF.